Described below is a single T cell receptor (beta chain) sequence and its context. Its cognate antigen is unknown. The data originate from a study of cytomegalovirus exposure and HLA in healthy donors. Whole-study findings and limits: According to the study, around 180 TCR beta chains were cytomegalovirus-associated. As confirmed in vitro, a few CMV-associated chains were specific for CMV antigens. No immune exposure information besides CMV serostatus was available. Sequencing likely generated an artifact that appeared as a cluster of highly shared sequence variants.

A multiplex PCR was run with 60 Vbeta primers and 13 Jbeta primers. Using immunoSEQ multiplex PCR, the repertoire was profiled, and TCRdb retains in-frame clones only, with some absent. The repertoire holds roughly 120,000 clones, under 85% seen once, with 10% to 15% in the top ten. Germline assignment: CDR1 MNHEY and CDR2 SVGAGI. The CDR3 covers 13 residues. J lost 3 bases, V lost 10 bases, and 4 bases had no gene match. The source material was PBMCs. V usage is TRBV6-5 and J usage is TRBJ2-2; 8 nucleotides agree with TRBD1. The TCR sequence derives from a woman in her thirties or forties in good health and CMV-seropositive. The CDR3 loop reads CATRGPHTGELFF. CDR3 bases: TGTGCCACCAGGGGGCCTCACACCGGGGAGCTGTTTTTT.